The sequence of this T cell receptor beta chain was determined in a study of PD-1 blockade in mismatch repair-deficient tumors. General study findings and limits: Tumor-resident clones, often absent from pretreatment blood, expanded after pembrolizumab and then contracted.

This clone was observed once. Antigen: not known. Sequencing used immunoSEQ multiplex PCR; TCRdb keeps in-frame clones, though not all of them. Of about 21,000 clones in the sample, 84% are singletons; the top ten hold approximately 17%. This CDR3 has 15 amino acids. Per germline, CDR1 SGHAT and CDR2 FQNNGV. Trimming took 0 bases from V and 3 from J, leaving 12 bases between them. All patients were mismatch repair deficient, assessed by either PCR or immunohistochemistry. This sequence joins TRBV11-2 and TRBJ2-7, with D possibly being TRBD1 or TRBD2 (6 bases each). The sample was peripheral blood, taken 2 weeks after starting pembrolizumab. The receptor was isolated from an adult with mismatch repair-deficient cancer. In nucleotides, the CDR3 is TGTGCCAGCAGCTTAGAACAGGGAGGAGGCTACGAGCAGTACTTC. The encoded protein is CASSLEQGGGYEQYF.